This TCR beta chain was sequenced during a study of T cell responses to AZD1222 COVID-19 vaccine. V was cut by 2 bases and J by 6 bases, with 11 bases left in between. The CDR3 is 14 residues long. Germline loops: CDR1 KGHSH, CDR2 LQKENI. The protocol was immunoSEQ multiplex PCR, while the TCRdb copy is restricted to in-frame clones and leaves out a portion. The data show 140,000 to 150,000 clones, about nine tenths seen once. The gene calls are TRBV18 and TRBJ2-1, with D possibly being TRBD1 (5 bases). This receptor was obtained from an adult who received the AZD1222 COVID-19 vaccine. Sequences were derived from peripheral blood, sampled 28 days after the second AZD1222 dose. CDR3 loop: CASSPDSVFNEQFF. DNA of the CDR3: TGTGCCAGCTCACCAGACAGTGTATTCAATGAGCAGTTCTTC. Filled out from reference TRBV18 and TRBJ2-1, the complete variable domain reads NAGVMQNPRHLVRRRGQEARLRCSPMKGHSHVYWYRQLPEEGLKFMVYLQKENIIDESGMPKERFSAEFPKEGPSILRIQQVVRGDSAAYFCASSPDSVFNEQFFGPGTRLTVL.